Below are 4 T cell receptor beta chains sequenced from a single sample in a study of molecular identifiers for immune sequencing clone quantification. MiXCR, run by TCRdb on the PCR reads, gives a single entry per CDR3 protein. This table has about 500,000 distinct CDR3 sequences, 20% to 25% appearing once. The sequencing input was naive CD8+ T cells from blood, with Jurkat cell RNA spiked in. Subset given: FACS-sorted CD8+CD4-CCR7+CD45RA+ naive T cells. The receptor set was obtained from a human donor in good health. Some libraries in this study had Jurkat cell RNA spiked in.

V is TRBV7-9 and J is TRBJ1-5, with D unresolved. Germline CDR1 and CDR2: SEHNR and FQNEAQ (reference sequence). Between the trimmed V and J ends, which lost 2 bases and 4 bases, there was a span of 12 bases. The CDR3 length is 15 residues. The CDR3 sequence: CASSLSGVVNQPQHF. CDR3 nucleotide sequence: TGTGCCAGCAGCTTAAGTGGTGTCGTTAATCAGCCCCAGCATTTT. Together with reference TRBV7-9 and TRBJ1-5, the CDR3 gives the full variable domain: DTGVSQNPRHKITKRGQNVTFRCDPISEHNRLYWYRQTLGQGPEFLTYFQNEAQLEKSRLLSDRFSAERPKGSFSTLEIQRTEQGDSAMYLCASSLSGVVNQPQHFGDGTRLSIL.

The chain recombines TRBV27 with TRBJ2-3; 12 bases agree with TRBD2. The V segment lost 2 bases and the J segment 6 bases; nucleotides outside the gene matches: 9. Germline-derived CDR1 and CDR2 are MNHEY and SMNVEV (reference sequence). The CDR3 extends over 17 amino acids. In DNA, the CDR3 is TGTGCCAGCAGTTTAACTAGCGGGGGGTTCAGGAGGGATACGCAGTATTTT. Its protein is CASSLTSGGFRRDTQYF.

A note on this clonotype: This may be a read error, as it is one base from a much larger clone. The chain joins TRBV14 to TRBJ2-3; D assignment may be TRBD1 or TRBD2 (6 bases each). The V end lost 8 bases, the J end lost 2 bases, and 23 bases lay between the germline ends. The CDR3 is 17 amino acids. Germline V lookup: CDR1 SGHDN, CDR2 FVKESK. CDR3 nucleotides: TGTGCCAGCGGCAAGGGGGGTCTCGCGGACTACACAGATACGCAGTATTTT. It encodes CASGKGGLADYTDTQYF.

Only a few counts were recorded for this clonotype. V usage is TRBV28 and J usage is TRBJ1-5; TRBD1 is a possible D gene (5 bases). Germline V gene sequence: CDR1 MDHEN, CDR2 SYDVKM. V lost 3 bases, J lost 0 bases, and 21 bases lay in between. There are 19 residues in the CDR3. CDR3 sequence (DNA): TGTGCCAGCAGTTTCCCTACCTCGCGGGGGAGGTATAGCAATCAGCCCCAGCATTTT. Translating it yields CASSFPTSRGRYSNQPQHF.